This note documents a single T cell receptor (beta chain) sequence. This specimen belongs to a study of blood T cell repertoires in COVID-19. Turning to the study itself: T cells, B-cell-depleted T cells, or PBMCs provided the cDNA or gDNA that served as material.

The CDR3 spans 18 residues. The ends lost 3 bases at V and 0 bases at J; junction bases unmatched: 8. Germline loops: CDR1 SGHRS, CDR2 YFSETQ. Original processing notes: Using reference gene primer amplification, nucleated cell counts were estimated. Using immunoSEQ multiplex PCR, the repertoire was profiled, and TCRdb retains in-frame clones only, with some absent. V and J calls and clone size are given by that table; D and trimming were obtained from the DNA. The repertoire holds about 100,000 clones, with 90% to 95% as singletons. The sequenced sample consisted of peripheral blood. This receptor was taken from a man aged 50-59 years with acute or convalescent COVID-19. The chain is built from TRBV5-1 and TRBJ2-2; 10 bases line up with TRBD2. The CDR3 loop reads CASSSSLAGATNTGELFF. DNA for the CDR3: TGCGCCAGCAGCTCCTCTCTAGCGGGGGCGACGAACACCGGGGAGCTGTTTTTT.